This section outlines one TCR beta chain sequence together with its context. Its antigen is unknown. Base-call qualities are not available, and no considerably larger clone is one nucleotide away. Counted from cysteine to phenylalanine, this CDR3 has 13 amino acids. Only the CDR3 portion is preserved as DNA: 39 bases, with reading frame beginning at the first base. The CDR1 and CDR2 encoded by the germline V gene (reference sequence) are MNHEY and SMNVEV. The V and J ends are trimmed by 6 bases and 2 bases, leaving 11 bases between them. This sample is drawn from a study of shared clonotypes between healthy human individuals (dated by TCRdb to 2018 to 2020). For the study in its entirety: A couple of women and three men aged 18 to 49 years were included in the cohort. Leukapheresis yielded between about 0.94 and 8.9 billion PBMCs per donor. Different laboratories and diverse techniques were used to prepare libraries and sequence TCR repertoires, to increase sequencing depth and limit assay-specific biases. Per donor, three plates each were used for CD4 naive and CD4 memory, two for CD8 naive, and one for CD8 memory. To estimate repertoire size and how much clonotype sharing occurs between individuals, the study deeply sequenced the blood TCR repertoires of five healthy adults. Results the study describes overall, beyond this receptor: The genetic and exposure-history diversity represented was limited by the small number of donors. About 5% of naive CD4, 3% to 4% of naive CD8, 2% to 2.5% of memory CD4, and 0.35% to 0.4% of memory CD8 clonotypes were shared across several donors. Rarefaction of sorted-subset datasets indicated incomplete sequencing despite the large sequencing depth. Pairwise subsampling indicated that sequencing depth was expected to affect the degree of clonotype sharing among donors. Naive subsets generally had larger estimated clonotype richness than memory subsets. Only blood was sampled, and tissue TCR repertoires likely differ from those in blood. Compared with non-shared clonotypes, the clonotypes found in all four sorted-subset donors had higher generation probabilities.

Donors were healthy HIV-negative adults with no recently reported acute infections or vaccinations. Every donor was a Caucasian adult residing in Nashville, Tennessee, USA. CD8 memory samples consisted of magnetically selected CD45RO+ cells combined with CCR7-negative CD45RA+ effector memory (TemRA) cells. Blood was obtained by leukapheresis, after which PBMCs were separated by Ficoll-Histopaque density gradient centrifugation and cryopreserved in liquid nitrogen vapor phase. Purity and quantity of every magnetically sorted T cell population were checked by analytical flow cytometry. Genomic DNA was isolated from each sorted fraction and quantified by UV absorbance on a Nanodrop 2000c. TCR CDR3 regions were amplified from genomic DNA by multiplex PCR using the deep immunoSEQ assay. Genomic DNA extracted from each cell subset was distributed evenly over all wells of several immunoSEQ 96-well plates, and each plate served as one replicate. For sorted subsets, around 0.2 ug genomic DNA, equal to tens of thousands of T cell genomes, was loaded into each replicate PCR. Purified libraries were measured with a Qubit 3.0 fluorometer, size-checked on a Bioanalyzer 2100, and measured again with the KAPA Library Quantification kit. Every immunoSEQ 96-well plate was sequenced on a separate single-read 150-cycle Illumina NextSeq 550 flow cell. In the source study's methods: Because only junctional sequences without quality scores were contained in the immunoSEQ output, filtering matching that applied to full-length reads could not be performed. To assign V/J genes and CDR3, sequences were annotated using PyIR, a Python wrapper for IgBLAST v1.9, with IMGT germline references. Any read was removed if the V/J assignment was weak (E-value above 1e-6), the CDR3 was missing, or the read contained stop codons, out-of-frame junctions, or ambiguous translated residues. V3J clonotypes were defined by identical inferred V gene, J gene, and CDR3 amino acid sequence. To compute the percentage overlap between repertoires, the number of shared unique clonotypes was divided by the size of the smaller repertoire. Richness of each repertoire was evaluated using RTK rarefaction, the Chao1 estimator, and Recon v2.1 estimates of unobserved clonotypes. OLGA was used to compute generation probabilities for all TCRbeta clonotypes that the gDNA method yielded from several donors. In its TCRdb copy, this immuneACCESS table keeps in-frame sequences only and misses some clones. Where compared with another copy, unresolved V genes explain less than half of these, and the others have no known cause. Clonal size and the V and J genes are those of that table, whereas D and trimming came from the DNA. The sample contains approximately 88,000 clones, 68% of them found a single time. The ten biggest clones cover 50% of the sample.

What was sequenced was memory CD8+ T cells sorted from blood. According to the study, the label for this sample's cell subset or site signals: CD45RO+ cells pooled with CCR7-negative TemRA cells. The source is a man between 25 and 39 years old in good health. The sequence links TRBV27 to TRBJ2-7; a confident D gene designation cannot be given. The DNA is as follows: TGTGCCAGCAGAGTTTCGATCACCTACGAGCAGTACTTC. This sequence encodes CASRVSITYEQYF.